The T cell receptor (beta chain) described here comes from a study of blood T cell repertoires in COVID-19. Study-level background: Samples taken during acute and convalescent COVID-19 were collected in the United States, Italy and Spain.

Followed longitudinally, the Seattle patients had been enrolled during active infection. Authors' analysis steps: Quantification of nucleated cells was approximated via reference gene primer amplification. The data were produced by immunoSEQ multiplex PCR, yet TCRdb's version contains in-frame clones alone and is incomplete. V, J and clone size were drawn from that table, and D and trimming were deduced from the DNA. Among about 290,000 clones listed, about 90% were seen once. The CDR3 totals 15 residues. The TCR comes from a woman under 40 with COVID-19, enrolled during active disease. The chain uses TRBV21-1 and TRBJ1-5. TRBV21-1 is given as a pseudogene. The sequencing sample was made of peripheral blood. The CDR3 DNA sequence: TGTGCCAGCAGCAAACTGGGAGGAGGCAATCAGCCCCAGCATTTT. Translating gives CASSKLGGGNQPQHF.